A single sample gave rise to the 4 T cell receptor beta chains below, sequenced in a study of Ad26.COV2.S vaccination and SARS-CoV-2 variants. Profiling relied on immunoSEQ multiplex PCR, and the TCRdb table lists in-frame clones only, not all of them. The sample contains about 350,000 clones, about 92% of which appear only once. The sample was peripheral blood, taken after recovery from COVID-19. The receptor source for this set is a human donor who had recovered from COVID-19.

The chain links TRBV21-1 to TRBJ1-3. TRBV21-1 is marked as a pseudogene. The CDR3 is 14 amino acids. CDR3 nucleotides: TGTGCCAGCAGCAAAGATACCTCTGGAAACACCATATATTTT. Protein sequence: CASSKDTSGNTIYF.

The V gene is TRBV14, the J gene TRBJ2-7; D is ambiguous. From germline, CDR1 is SGHDN and CDR2 FVKESK. The CDR3 has 14 residues. With 1 base removed from V and 3 bases from J, the gap between germline ends came to 10 bases. The CDR3 DNA is TGTGCCAGCAGCCAAGGCAAGGGCCTCTACGAGCAGTACTTC. It specifies CASSQGKGLYEQYF.

This chain links TRBV3-1 (or the pseudogene TRBV3-2) with TRBJ2-3, with D uncertain. Germline CDR1 LGHDT, CDR2 YNNKEL (reference sequence). The CDR3 runs 15 residues. The ends were cut back, 0 bases at V and 6 bases at J, with 13 bases in the middle. Written as DNA, the CDR3 is TGTGCCAGCAGCCAAGATCCCCACCCCCGGGATACGCAGTATTTT. Protein product: CASSQDPHPRDTQYF.

V is TRBV6-1 and J is TRBJ2-4; no firm D call. V was pared by 2 bases and J by 7 bases, with 12 bases between. Germline CDR1 MNHNS, CDR2 SASEGT. The CDR3 totals 14 residues. The CDR3 sequence is CASSEYVGKNIQYF. The CDR3 region has the DNA TGTGCCAGCAGTGAATACGTGGGTAAGAACATTCAGTACTTC.